The rows below give T cell receptor beta chains drawn from one sample of a study of cytomegalovirus exposure and HLA in healthy donors. Repertoires were generated with immunoSEQ multiplex PCR, while TCRdb's copy carries only in-frame clones and drops some. The sample shows 100,000 to 150,000 clones, about 85% of them seen only once. The sample comprised PBMCs. These receptors all stem from a boy between 10 and 17 years old in good health and CMV-seronegative. The CDR3 runs from the conserved cysteine through the conserved F or W. Fields, in order: CDR3 length, clone size, V gene, D gene, J gene, CDR3 DNA, CDR3 protein. A D gene is named only where the DNA matches it firmly. Clone size, where shown, is once, few, many, or a class for clones that have expanded.

13	once	TRBV5-1	TRBD1	TRBJ2-7	TGCGCCAGCAAGCGGACAGGGAACTACGAGCAGTACTTC	CASKRTGNYEQYF
13	.	TRBV7-7	.	TRBJ2-1	TGTGCTAGCAGCTTAGACTCTTACAATGAGCAGTTCTTC	CASSLDSYNEQFF
16	.	TRBV2	TRBD1	TRBJ2-3	TGTGCCAGCCTCGGCCTTCGGACAGGGACCACAGATACGCAGTATTTT	CASLGLRTGTTDTQYF
16	.	TRBV4-1	TRBD1	TRBJ2-2	TGCGCCAGCAGCCATCCTGGACAGGGTTCGGCCGGGGAGCTGTTTTTT	CASSHPGQGSAGELFF
13	.	TRBV7-9	.	TRBJ2-7	TGTGCCAGCAGCCCAACACCGGGTTACGAGCAGTACTTC	CASSPTPGYEQYF
15	.	TRBV30	.	TRBJ1-4	TGTGCCTGGAGTGTAGGGTTTAGGGGAAATGAAAAACTGTTTTTT	CAWSVGFRGNEKLFF
13	.	TRBV6-6	.	TRBJ2-2	TGTGCCAGCAATCAGGGGAACACCGGGGAGCTGTTTTTT	CASNQGNTGELFF
15	.	TRBV6-5	TRBD2	TRBJ2-2	TGTGCCAGCAGTTACAGGGTAGCGGGAGCCGGGGAGCTGTTTTTT	CASSYRVAGAGELFF
14	.	TRBV5-1	.	TRBJ2-5	TGCGCCAGCAGCTTGCAGGTCGGGAGAAAGACCCAGTACTTC	CASSLQVGRKTQYF
16	.	TRBV27	.	TRBJ2-1	TGTGCCAGCAGTTCCGGTCAGGGGAGCTCCTACAATGAGCAGTTCTTC	CASSSGQGSSYNEQFF
15	.	TRBV5-1	.	TRBJ2-7	TGCGCCAGCAGCTTGGAGCCCGACTTACTCTACGAGCAGTACTTC	CASSLEPDLLYEQYF
15	once	TRBV5-1	.	TRBJ2-5	TGCGCCAGCAGCTTGGACGGCATACGGCGGGAGACCCAGTACTTC	CASSLDGIRRETQYF
18	.	TRBV7-2	TRBD1	TRBJ2-5	TGTGCCAGCAGCTCTCCCCCCGGGACAGGGGTAGGGTTAGAGACCCAGTACTTC	CASSSPPGTGVGLETQYF
15	.	TRBV6-5	TRBD2	TRBJ2-7	TGTGCCAGCAGTTACTCCCCTAGCGGACCCTACGAGCAGTACTTC	CASSYSPSGPYEQYF
13	.	TRBV7-3	TRBD1	TRBJ1-1	TGTGCCAGCAGCTCCGGGACAGGCTATGAAGCTTTCTTT	CASSSGTGYEAFF
14	.	TRBV10-3	TRBD2	TRBJ2-5	TGTGCCATCATGACTAGCGGGCCTAAAGAGACCCAGTACTTC	CAIMTSGPKETQYF
18	.	TRBV13	TRBD1	TRBJ1-3	TGTGCCAGCAGCTTAGGGTCGCAATGGGGACAGGGAGATATCACCATATATTTT	CASSLGSQWGQGDITIYF
13	once	TRBV10-3	.	TRBJ1-1	TGTGCCATCAGTGATCACACGAACACTGAAGCTTTCTTT	CAISDHTNTEAFF
15	once	TRBV27	TRBD1	TRBJ1-4	TGTGCCAGCAGTTTCCGGACAGGGCTCAATGAAAAACTGTTTTTT	CASSFRTGLNEKLFF
12	.	TRBV6-6	TRBD1	TRBJ1-1	TGTGCCAGCAGAGGGACAGGGACTGAAGCTTTCTTT	CASRGTGTEAFF
15	.	TRBV5-6	.	TRBJ2-6	TGTGCCAGCAGCTCCACAGAATCTGGGGCCAACGTCCTGACTTTC	CASSSTESGANVLTF
11	.	TRBV5-5	.	TRBJ2-1	TGTGCCAGCATCAACGGCGGGATAAAGTTCTTC	CASINGGIKFF
17	.	TRBV9	TRBD1	TRBJ2-5	TGTGCCAGCAGCCCCTCCTCTCGTGGGACAGGGGCTGAGACCCAGTACTTC	CASSPSSRGTGAETQYF
16	.	TRBV19	TRBD2	TRBJ2-5	TGTGCCAGTAGTATACGCCTAGCGGGCTTACAAGAGACCCAGTACTTC	CASSIRLAGLQETQYF
15	once	TRBV19	TRBD2	TRBJ2-3	TGTGCCAGTAGTCAAGCGGGATTTAGCACAGATACGCAGTATTTT	CASSQAGFSTDTQYF
13	once	TRBV5-4	.	TRBJ2-1	TGTGCCAGCTGGGTTGGAGGCACGGCCGAGCAGTTCTTC	CASWVGGTAEQFF
15	.	TRBV7-2	.	TRBJ1-1	TGTGCCAGCAGCTTCCGCCAAGGGGTTGGGATTGGAGCTTTCTTT	CASSFRQGVGIGAFF
13	.	TRBV27	.	TRBJ1-1	TGTGCCAGCAGTTTTCAGGTGAACACTGAAGCTTTCTTT	CASSFQVNTEAFF
15	.	TRBV4-2	.	TRBJ2-3	TGTGCCAGCAGCCAGGACCCGCGAGGAGGGGATACGCAGTATTTT	CASSQDPRGGDTQYF
13	.	TRBV19	.	TRBJ1-5	TGTGCCAGTACCCGGGATTGGGGTCAGCCCCAGCATTTT	CASTRDWGQPQHF
14	.	TRBV2	.	TRBJ1-1	TGTGCCAGCTGGCAGTCTCTGCTGAACACTGAAGCTTTCTTT	CASWQSLLNTEAFF
14	.	TRBV4-2	TRBD2	TRBJ2-1	TGTGCCAGCAGCCTCGGGGGGGCCTACAATGAGCAGTTCTTC	CASSLGGAYNEQFF
14	.	TRBV7-3	.	TRBJ1-1	TGTGCCAGCAGCTTAGGTGGGGGGGAGGCTGAAGCTTTCTTT	CASSLGGGEAEAFF
16	.	TRBV7-6	.	TRBJ1-1	TGTGCCAGCAGCCCTCCGGGACAAGCTCTCAACACTGAAGCTTTCTTT	CASSPPGQALNTEAFF
17	.	TRBV9	.	TRBJ1-2	TGTGCCAGCAGCGAAGGCTCACGGGACACCAATCCGTATGGCTACACCTTC	CASSEGSRDTNPYGYTF
14	.	TRBV15	.	TRBJ1-2	TGTGCCACCAGCAGAGGTAGAACAGGGAGCGGCTACACCTTC	CATSRGRTGSGYTF
15	.	TRBV11-2	.	TRBJ2-6	TGTGCCAGCAGCTCTCAGGGGTCTGGGGCCAACGTCCTGACTTTC	CASSSQGSGANVLTF
15	.	TRBV5-1	TRBD1	TRBJ2-7	TGCGCCAGCAGCCACGGGACAGGGGCCTCCTACGAGCAGTACTTC	CASSHGTGASYEQYF
13	.	TRBV25-1	.	TRBJ1-3	TGTGCCAGCAGTGTGAGCTCTGGAAACACCATATATTTT	CASSVSSGNTIYF
17	.	TRBV15	.	TRBJ1-1	TGTGCCACCAGCAGAGACCCAGGGTCTATAAGGAACACTGAAGCTTTCTTT	CATSRDPGSIRNTEAFF
12	many	TRBV2	.	TRBJ1-1	TGTGCCAGCAACACAGGAAACACTGAAGCTTTCTTT	CASNTGNTEAFF
15	.	TRBV7-2	TRBD1	TRBJ2-7	TGTGCCAGCAGCTTTTCCGGGACAGAGGCCTACGAGCAGTACTTC	CASSFSGTEAYEQYF